These 20 T cell receptor beta chains came from one sample sequenced in a study of CD8+ T cells in alopecia areata. The authors extracted RNA and reverse transcribed it into cDNA as the sequencing template. TCRdb's copy holds only in-frame clones and misses some; the assay was immunoSEQ multiplex PCR. The profile shows roughly 100,000 clones, roughly 50% of them singletons. Sequencing was done on a sample of CD4+ T cells sorted from blood. The source of these receptors is a human donor in good health.

The chain joins TRBV23-1 to TRBJ1-5; no definite D call. TRBV23-1 is classed as an ORF, of uncertain function. This CDR3 has 16 residues. V gave up 6 bases and J gave up 0 bases, with 15 bases separating them. CDR3 bases: TGCGCCAGCAGAAAGCCCCGCTATCTTAGCAATCAGCCCCAGCATTTT. This sequence encodes CASRKPRYLSNQPQHF.

J is TRBJ2-4 and V is TRBV7-9; the D is unclear. V was trimmed by 1 base and J by 2 bases, leaving 9 bases between them. Germline V gene sequence: CDR1 SEHNR, CDR2 FQNEAQ (reference sequence). The CDR3 contains 15 residues. The CDR3 nucleotides read TGTGCCAGCAGCTTAGACAGACCGACCAAAAACATTCAGTACTTC. Translation gives CASSLDRPTKNIQYF. Supplemented by reference TRBV7-9 and TRBJ2-4, the full variable domain reads DTGVSQNPRHKITKRGQNVTFRCDPISEHNRLYWYRQTLGQGPEFLTYFQNEAQLEKSRLLSDRFSAERPKGSFSTLEIQRTEQGDSAMYLCASSLDRPTKNIQYFGAGTRLSVL.

There are many counts of this clone. This sequence joins TRBV7-6 and TRBJ2-1; D is unclear. In germline, CDR1 is SGHVS, CDR2 FNYEAQ. Trimming left V 4 bases short and J 4 bases short, with 5 bases between. The CDR3 is 12 amino acids. CDR3 in amino acids: CASSSRYNEQFF. CDR3 DNA sequence: TGTGCCAGCAGCTCCCGATACAATGAGCAGTTCTTC. Based on the CDR3 plus reference TRBV7-6 and TRBJ2-1, the full variable domain is GAGVSQSPRYKVTKRGQDVALRCDPISGHVSLYWYRQALGQGPEFLTYFNYEAQQDKSGLPNDRFSAERPEGSISTLTIQRTEQRDSAMYRCASSSRYNEQFFGPGTRLTVL.

This clone was seen more than once but under ten times. The chain joins TRBV10-3 to TRBJ2-3; D is perhaps TRBD1 or TRBD2 (5 bases each). The CDR3 has 14 residues. Per germline, CDR1 ENHRY and CDR2 SYGVKD. V was clipped by 11 bases and J by 0 bases, with 15 bases between them. DNA of the CDR3: TGTGCCTCGCTCCGGGACCCTAGCACAGATACGCAGTATTTT. Amino acids: CASLRDPSTDTQYF.

The rearrangement links TRBV18 to TRBJ2-5; D gene unclear. The V end lost 0 bases, the J end lost 5 bases, and 10 bases lay between the germline ends. The CDR3 loop spans 14 amino acids. Germline V lookup: CDR1 KGHSH, CDR2 LQKENI. The CDR3 here is CASSPPSGDETQYF. The CDR3 DNA sequence: TGTGCCAGCTCACCACCTTCCGGAGACGAGACCCAGTACTTC.

This clone is a singleton in its sample. The rearrangement links TRBV5-1 to TRBJ1-2, with TRBD1 matching 9 bases. Germline CDR1 and CDR2: SGHRS and YFSETQ. The CDR3 spans 15 residues. Trimming took 3 bases from V and 5 from J; bases not matched to a gene: 8. The CDR3 sequence: CASSSGQGKAYGYTF. DNA of the CDR3: TGCGCCAGCAGCTCCGGACAGGGGAAGGCATATGGCTACACCTTC.

The chain recombines TRBV30 with TRBJ2-1, with D tentatively TRBD2 (6 bases). Trimming stripped 4 bases from V and 4 bases from J, with 11 bases between. The CDR3 contains 13 residues. Germline CDR1 GTSNPN, CDR2 SVGIG (reference sequence). CDR3 loop: CAWIQAGYNEQFF. CDR3 DNA: TGTGCCTGGATCCAGGCGGGATACAATGAGCAGTTCTTC.

V gene TRBV7-8 combines with J gene TRBJ1-5; D gene unclear. This CDR3 region has 12 residues. CDR1 and CDR2 (germline): SGHVS, FQNEAQ. V was pared by 0 bases and J by 7 bases, with 4 bases between. The CDR3 coding sequence is TGTGCCAGCAGCTTAGCGCACCAGCCCCAGCATTTT. Translation gives CASSLAHQPQHF.

This clone was detected only a few times. The chain combines TRBV29-1 with TRBJ2-3; D not resolved. The CDR3 is made up of 15 amino acids. Trimming cost V 6 bases and J 4 bases, with 20 bases left between them. From germline, CDR1 is SQVTM and CDR2 ANQGSEA. The CDR3 spells CSVPSRGSSADTQYF. DNA of the CDR3: TGCAGCGTCCCCTCCCGCGGAAGCTCCGCAGATACGCAGTATTTT.

This clone was recorded only once. The genes are TRBV15 and TRBJ2-1; perhaps TRBD1 as D (5 bases). CDR1 is LNHNV, CDR2 YYDKDF, per germline (reference sequence). Trimming left V 0 bases short and J 2 bases short, with 11 bases between. CDR3 size: 16 residues. CDR3 nucleotide sequence: TGTGCCACCAGCAGAGATCTCACAGGAACCTACAATGAGCAGTTCTTC. Translating it yields CATSRDLTGTYNEQFF.

CDR3 in DNA: TGTGCCAGCAGCTCGGGGTATACGCAGTATTTT. Translating gives CASSSGYTQYF. This chain connects TRBV7-3 to TRBJ2-3; D is perhaps TRBD2 (5 bases). Germline CDR1 and CDR2: SGHTA and FQGTGA. Between the trimmed V and J ends, which lost 4 bases and 7 bases, there was a span of 6 bases. The CDR3 is 11 residues long. The full variable domain, completed using reference TRBV7-3 and TRBJ2-3, is GAGVSQTPSNKVTEKGKYVELRCDPISGHTALYWYRQSLGQGPEFLIYFQGTGAADDSGLPNDRFFAVRPEGSVSTLKIQRTERGDSAVYLCASSSGYTQYFGPGTRLTVL.

This sequence joins TRBV7-8 and TRBJ1-5; D is unclear. Trimming shortened V by 1 base and J by 6 bases, and 4 bases separated the two germline ends. The germline V gene encodes CDR1 SGHVS and CDR2 FQNEAQ. The CDR3 totals 12 residues. In nucleotides, the CDR3 is TGTGCCAGCAGCTTAGAAGGTCAGCCCCAGCATTTT. Translated: CASSLEGQPQHF.

This clone appeared a few times. The CDR3 sequence: CAWSVRGEAFF. For the CDR3, the DNA is TGTGCCTGGAGTGTACGGGGTGAAGCTTTCTTT. The V gene is TRBV30, the J gene TRBJ1-1; no reliable D call. Trimming removed 0 bases at V and 7 bases at J, with 6 bases between. Per the germline V gene, CDR1 is GTSNPN and CDR2 is SVGIG (reference sequence). The CDR3 extends over 11 amino acids.

This clone was detected a few times. The chain links TRBV15 to TRBJ2-5, with 7 nucleotides matching TRBD1. The V gene's germline CDR1 is LNHNV and CDR2 YYDKDF (reference sequence). The CDR3 runs 15 residues. V shed 0 bases, J shed 2 bases, and the junction held 3 bases outside the gene matches. The CDR3, as DNA: TGTGCCACCAGCAGAGATAGGGGGCAGCAAGAGACCCAGTACTTC. Translating it yields CATSRDRGQQETQYF.

This clone has a handful of counts. The CDR3 DNA follows: TGTGCCTGGAGTGTACACAGCGGGACAGATACGCAGTATTTT. It is translated as CAWSVHSGTDTQYF. The V and J genes are TRBV30 and TRBJ2-3; the D gene is possibly TRBD2 (6 bases). CDR1 and CDR2 from the germline V gene are GTSNPN and SVGIG (reference sequence). CDR3 length equals 14 residues. V shed 0 bases and J shed 3 bases, with 10 bases lying between them.

The chain is built from TRBV28 and TRBJ1-6; weak D call: TRBD1 (5 bases). V gave up 7 bases and J gave up 11 bases, with 15 bases separating them. This CDR3 comprises 13 residues. Germline V gives CDR1 MDHEN, CDR2 SYDVKM. The DNA of the CDR3 is TGTGCCAGCAAAGGGACCGCCGGGACACCCCTCCACTTT. Protein product: CASKGTAGTPLHF.

The rearrangement joins TRBV4-2 to TRBJ2-3; D is undetermined. V was shortened by 0 bases and J by 0 bases, with 10 bases between the two germline ends. CDR3 length: 16 amino acids. CDR1 LGHNA and CDR2 YNFKEQ come from the germline V gene. The CDR3: CASSQETGRSTDTQYF. DNA for the CDR3: TGTGCCAGCAGCCAAGAGACCGGCAGGAGCACAGATACGCAGTATTTT.

This clone appeared many times. CDR3 amino acids: CASSNFNRESPLHF. CDR3 coding DNA: TGTGCCAGCAGCAACTTCAATAGGGAGTCACCCCTCCACTTT. J is TRBJ1-6 and V is TRBV5-6, with D hard to call. Germline-derived CDR1 and CDR2 are SGHDT and YYEEEE. This CDR3 has 14 amino acids. V lost 4 bases to trimming and J lost 10 bases, with 15 bases between them. The variable domain in full, completed from reference TRBV5-6 and TRBJ1-6, reads DAGVTQSPTHLIKTRGQQVTLRCSPKSGHDTVSWYQQALGQGPQFIFQYYEEEERQRGNFPDRFSGHQFPNYSSELNVNALLLGDSALYLCASSNFNRESPLHFGNGTRLTVT.

This sequence joins TRBV7-3 and TRBJ2-6; no firm D call. The CDR3 length is 13 residues. Germline lookup yields CDR1 SGHTA and CDR2 FQGTGA. Trimming removed 0 bases from V and 3 bases from J, with 0 bases in between. Here the CDR3 DNA reads TGTGCCAGCAGCTTAACTGGGGCCAACGTCCTGACTTTC. Translation: CASSLTGANVLTF.

This chain connects TRBV5-1 to TRBJ2-1; 10 nucleotides align to TRBD2. Germline V gene lookup returns CDR1 SGHRS and CDR2 YFSETQ. V trimming: 2 bases; J trimming: 1 base; junction bases outside the gene matches: 9. The CDR3 has 18 residues. The DNA for the CDR3 is TGCGCCAGCAGCTTAATGGCTAGCGGGGGTGCGTCCTACAATGAGCAGTTCTTC. Protein: CASSLMASGGASYNEQFF.